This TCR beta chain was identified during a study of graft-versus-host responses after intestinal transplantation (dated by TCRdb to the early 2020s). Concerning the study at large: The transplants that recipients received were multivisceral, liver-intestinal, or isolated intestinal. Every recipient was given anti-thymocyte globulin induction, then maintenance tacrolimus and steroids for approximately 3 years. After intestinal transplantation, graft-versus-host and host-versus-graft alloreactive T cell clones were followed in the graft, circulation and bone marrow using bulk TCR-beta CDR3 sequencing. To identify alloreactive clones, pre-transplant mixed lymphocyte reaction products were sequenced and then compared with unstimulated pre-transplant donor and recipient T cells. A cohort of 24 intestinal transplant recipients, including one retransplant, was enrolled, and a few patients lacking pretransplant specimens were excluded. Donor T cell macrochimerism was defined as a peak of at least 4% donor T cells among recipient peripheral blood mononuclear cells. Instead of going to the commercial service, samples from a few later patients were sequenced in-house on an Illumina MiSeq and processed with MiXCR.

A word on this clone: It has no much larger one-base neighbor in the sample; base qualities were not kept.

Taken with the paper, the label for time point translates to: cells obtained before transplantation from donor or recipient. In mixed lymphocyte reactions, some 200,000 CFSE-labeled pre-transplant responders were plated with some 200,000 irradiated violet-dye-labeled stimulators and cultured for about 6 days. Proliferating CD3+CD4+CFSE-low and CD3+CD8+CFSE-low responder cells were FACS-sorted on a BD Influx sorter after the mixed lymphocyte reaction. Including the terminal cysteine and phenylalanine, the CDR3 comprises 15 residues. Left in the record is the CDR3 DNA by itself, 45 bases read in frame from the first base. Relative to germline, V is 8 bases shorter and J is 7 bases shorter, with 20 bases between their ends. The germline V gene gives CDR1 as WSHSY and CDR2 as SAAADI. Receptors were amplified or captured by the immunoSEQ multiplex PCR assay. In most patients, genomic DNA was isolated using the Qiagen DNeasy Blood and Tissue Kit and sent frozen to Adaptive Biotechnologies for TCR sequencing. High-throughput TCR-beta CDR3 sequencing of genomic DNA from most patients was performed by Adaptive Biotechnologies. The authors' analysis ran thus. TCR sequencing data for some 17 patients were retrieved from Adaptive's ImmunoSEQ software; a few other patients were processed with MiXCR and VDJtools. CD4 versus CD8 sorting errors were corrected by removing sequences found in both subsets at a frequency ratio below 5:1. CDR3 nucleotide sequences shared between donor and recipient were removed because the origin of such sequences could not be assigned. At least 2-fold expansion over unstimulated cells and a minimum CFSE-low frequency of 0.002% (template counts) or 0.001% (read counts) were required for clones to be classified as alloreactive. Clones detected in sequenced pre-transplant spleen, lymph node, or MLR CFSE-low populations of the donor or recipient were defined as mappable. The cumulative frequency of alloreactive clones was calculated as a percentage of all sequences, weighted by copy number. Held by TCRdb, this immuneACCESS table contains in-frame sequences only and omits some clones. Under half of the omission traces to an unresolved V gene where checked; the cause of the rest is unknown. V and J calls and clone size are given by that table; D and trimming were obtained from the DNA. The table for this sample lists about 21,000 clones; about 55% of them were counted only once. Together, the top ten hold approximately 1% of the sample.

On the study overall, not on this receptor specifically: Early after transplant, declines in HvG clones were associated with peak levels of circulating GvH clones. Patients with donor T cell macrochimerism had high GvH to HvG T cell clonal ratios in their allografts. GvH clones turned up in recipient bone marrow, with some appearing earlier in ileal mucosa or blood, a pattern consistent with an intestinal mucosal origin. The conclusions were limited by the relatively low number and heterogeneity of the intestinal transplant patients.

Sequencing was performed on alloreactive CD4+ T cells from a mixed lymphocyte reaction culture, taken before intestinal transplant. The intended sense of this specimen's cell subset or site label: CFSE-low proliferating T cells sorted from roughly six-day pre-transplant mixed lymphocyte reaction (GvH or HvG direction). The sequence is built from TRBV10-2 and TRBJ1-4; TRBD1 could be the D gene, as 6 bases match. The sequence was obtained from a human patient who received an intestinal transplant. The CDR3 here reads CASARLSTGIEKLFF. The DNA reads TGCGCCAGCGCTCGCCTTTCCACAGGGATTGAAAAACTGTTTTTT.